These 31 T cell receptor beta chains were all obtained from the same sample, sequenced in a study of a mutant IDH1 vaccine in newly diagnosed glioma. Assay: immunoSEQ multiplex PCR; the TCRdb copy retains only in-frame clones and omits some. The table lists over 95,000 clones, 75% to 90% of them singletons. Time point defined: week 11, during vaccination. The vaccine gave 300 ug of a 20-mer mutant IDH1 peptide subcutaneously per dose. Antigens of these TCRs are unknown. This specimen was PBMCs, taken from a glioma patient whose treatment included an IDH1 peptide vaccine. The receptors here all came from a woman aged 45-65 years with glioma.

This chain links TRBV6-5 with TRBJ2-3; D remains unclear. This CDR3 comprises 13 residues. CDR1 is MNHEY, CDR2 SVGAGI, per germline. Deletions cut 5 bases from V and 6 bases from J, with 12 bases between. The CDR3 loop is CASSRLGWDTQYF. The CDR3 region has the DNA TGTGCCAGCAGTCGGCTTGGCTGGGATACGCAGTATTTT.

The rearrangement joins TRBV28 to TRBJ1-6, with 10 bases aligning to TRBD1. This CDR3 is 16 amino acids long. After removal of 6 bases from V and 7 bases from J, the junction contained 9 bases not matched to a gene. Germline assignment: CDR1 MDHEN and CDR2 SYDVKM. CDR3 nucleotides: TGTGCCAGCAGAGAAGGCGACAGGGGGCACAATTCACCCCTCCACTTT. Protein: CASREGDRGHNSPLHF. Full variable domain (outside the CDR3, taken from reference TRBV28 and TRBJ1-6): DVKVTQSSRYLVKRTGEKVFLECVQDMDHENMFWYRQDPGLGLRLIYFSYDVKMKEKGDIPEGYSVSREKKERFSLILESASTNQTSMYLCASREGDRGHNSPLHFGNGTRLTVT.

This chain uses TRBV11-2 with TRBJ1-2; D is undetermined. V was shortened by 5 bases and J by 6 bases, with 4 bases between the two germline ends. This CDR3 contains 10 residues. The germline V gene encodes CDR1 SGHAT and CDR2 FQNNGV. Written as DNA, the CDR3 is TGTGCCAGCAGCGAGAATGGCTACACCTTC. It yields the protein CASSENGYTF.

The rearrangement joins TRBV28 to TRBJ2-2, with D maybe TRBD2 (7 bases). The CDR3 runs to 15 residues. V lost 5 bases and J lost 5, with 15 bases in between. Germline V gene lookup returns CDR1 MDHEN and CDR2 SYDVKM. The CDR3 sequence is CASSPQGRGTGELFF. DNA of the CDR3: TGTGCCAGCAGTCCCCAGGGGAGGGGGACCGGGGAGCTGTTTTTT.

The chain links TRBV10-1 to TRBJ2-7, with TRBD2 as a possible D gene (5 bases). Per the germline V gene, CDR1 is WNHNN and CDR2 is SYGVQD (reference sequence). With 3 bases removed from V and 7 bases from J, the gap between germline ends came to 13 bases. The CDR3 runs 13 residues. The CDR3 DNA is TGCGCCAGCAGTGATACACTAGTTCGGGAGCAGTACTTC. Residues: CASSDTLVREQYF.

The CDR3 DNA follows: TGTGCCAGCAGCTCGGACCTTAATGAAAAACTGTTTTTT. Translation: CASSSDLNEKLFF. The rearrangement links TRBV5-4 to TRBJ1-4; D not resolved. Trimming removed 3 bases at V and 4 bases at J, with 7 bases between. CDR3 length: 13 amino acids. Germline CDR1 and CDR2: SGHNT and YYREEE (reference sequence).

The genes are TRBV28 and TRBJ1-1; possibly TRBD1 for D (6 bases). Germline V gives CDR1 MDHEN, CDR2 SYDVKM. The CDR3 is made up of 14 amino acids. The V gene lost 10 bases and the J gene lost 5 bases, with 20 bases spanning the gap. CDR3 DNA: TGTGCCACGCAATCGGGGGGGCGTTGGACTGAAGCTTTCTTT. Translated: CATQSGGRWTEAFF.

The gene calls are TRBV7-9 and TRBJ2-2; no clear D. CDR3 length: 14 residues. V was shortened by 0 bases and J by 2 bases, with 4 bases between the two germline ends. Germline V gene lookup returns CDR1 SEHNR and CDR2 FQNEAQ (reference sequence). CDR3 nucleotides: TGTGCCAGCAGCTTAGCGTTTAACACCGGGGAGCTGTTTTTT. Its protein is CASSLAFNTGELFF.

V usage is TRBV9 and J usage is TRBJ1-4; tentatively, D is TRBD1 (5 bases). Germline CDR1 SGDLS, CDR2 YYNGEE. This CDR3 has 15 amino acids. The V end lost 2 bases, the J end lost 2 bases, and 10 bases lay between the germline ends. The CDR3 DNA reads TGTGCCAGCAGCGTCCATGAGGGGACTAATGAAAAACTGTTTTTT. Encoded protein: CASSVHEGTNEKLFF. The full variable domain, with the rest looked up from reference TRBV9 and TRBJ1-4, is DSGVTQTPKHLITATGQRVTLRCSPRSGDLSVYWYQQSLDQGLQFLIQYYNGEERAKGNILERFSAQQFPDLHSELNLSSLELGDSALYFCASSVHEGTNEKLFFGSGTQLSVL.

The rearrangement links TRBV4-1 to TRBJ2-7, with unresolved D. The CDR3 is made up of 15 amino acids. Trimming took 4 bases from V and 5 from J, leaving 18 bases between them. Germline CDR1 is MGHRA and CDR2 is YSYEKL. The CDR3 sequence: CASSPQWGTYHEQYF. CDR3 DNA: TGCGCCAGCAGCCCCCAGTGGGGAACATACCACGAGCAGTACTTC.

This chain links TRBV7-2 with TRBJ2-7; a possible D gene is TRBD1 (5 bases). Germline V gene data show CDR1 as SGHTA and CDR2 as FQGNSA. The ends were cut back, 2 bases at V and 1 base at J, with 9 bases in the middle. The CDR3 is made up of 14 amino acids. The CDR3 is CASSLRTISYEQYF. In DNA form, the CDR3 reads TGTGCCAGCAGCTTAAGGACAATTTCCTACGAGCAGTACTTC. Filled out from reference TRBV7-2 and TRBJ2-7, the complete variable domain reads GAGVSQSPSNKVTEKGKDVELRCDPISGHTALYWYRQSLGQGLEFLIYFQGNSAPDKSGLPSDRFSAERTGGSVSTLTIQRTQQEDSAVYLCASSLRTISYEQYFGPGTRLTVT.

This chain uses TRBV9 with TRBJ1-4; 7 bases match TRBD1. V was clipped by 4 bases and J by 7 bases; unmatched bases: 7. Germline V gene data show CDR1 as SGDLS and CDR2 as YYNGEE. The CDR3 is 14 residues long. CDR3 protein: CASSPDRVGEKLFF. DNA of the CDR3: TGTGCCAGCAGCCCAGACAGGGTGGGTGAAAAACTGTTTTTT.

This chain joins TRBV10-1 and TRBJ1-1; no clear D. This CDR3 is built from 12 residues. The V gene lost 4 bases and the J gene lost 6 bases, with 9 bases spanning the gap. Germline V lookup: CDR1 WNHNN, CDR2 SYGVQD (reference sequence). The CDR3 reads CASSGGPAEAFF. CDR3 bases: TGCGCCAGCAGTGGGGGTCCAGCTGAAGCTTTCTTT.

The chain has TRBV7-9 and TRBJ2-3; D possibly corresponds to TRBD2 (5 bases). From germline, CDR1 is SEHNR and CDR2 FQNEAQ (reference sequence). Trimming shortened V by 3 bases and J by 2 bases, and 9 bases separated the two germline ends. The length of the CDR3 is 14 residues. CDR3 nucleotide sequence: TGTGCCAGCAGCTTTGGACTTCTCACAGATACGCAGTATTTT. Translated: CASSFGLLTDTQYF. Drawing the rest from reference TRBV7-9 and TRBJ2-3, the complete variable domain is DTGVSQNPRHKITKRGQNVTFRCDPISEHNRLYWYRQTLGQGPEFLTYFQNEAQLEKSRLLSDRFSAERPKGSFSTLEIQRTEQGDSAMYLCASSFGLLTDTQYFGPGTRLTVL.

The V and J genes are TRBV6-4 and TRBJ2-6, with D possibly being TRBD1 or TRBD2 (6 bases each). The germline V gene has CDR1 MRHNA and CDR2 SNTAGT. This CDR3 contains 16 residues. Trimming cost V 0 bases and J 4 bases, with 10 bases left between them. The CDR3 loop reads CASSDSGGAGANVLTF. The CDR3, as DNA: TGTGCCAGCAGTGACTCGGGGGGCGCGGGGGCCAACGTCCTGACTTTC.

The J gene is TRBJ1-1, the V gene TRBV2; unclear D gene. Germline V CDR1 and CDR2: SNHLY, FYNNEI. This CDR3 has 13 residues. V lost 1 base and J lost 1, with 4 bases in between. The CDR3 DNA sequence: TGTGCCAGCAGTGAAGGAAGGAACACTGAAGCTTTCTTT. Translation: CASSEGRNTEAFF.

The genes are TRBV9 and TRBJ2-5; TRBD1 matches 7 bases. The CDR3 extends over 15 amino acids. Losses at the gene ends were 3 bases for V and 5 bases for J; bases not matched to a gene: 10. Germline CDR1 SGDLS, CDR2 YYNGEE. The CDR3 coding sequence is TGTGCCAGCAGCGCCAGGACAGGAGTGAGCGAGACCCAGTACTTC. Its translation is CASSARTGVSETQYF.

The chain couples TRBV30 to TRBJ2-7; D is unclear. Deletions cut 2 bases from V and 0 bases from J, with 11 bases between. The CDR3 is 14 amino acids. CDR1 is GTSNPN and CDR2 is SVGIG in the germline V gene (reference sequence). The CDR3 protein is CAWSLDRISYEQYF. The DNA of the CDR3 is TGTGCCTGGAGTTTGGACCGGATCTCCTACGAGCAGTACTTC. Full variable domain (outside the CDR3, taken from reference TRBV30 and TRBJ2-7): SQTIHQWPATLVQPVGSPLSLECTVEGTSNPNLYWYRQAAGRGLQLLFYSVGIGQISSEVPQNLSASRPQDRQFILSSKKLLLSDSGFYLCAWSLDRISYEQYFGPGTRLTVT.

The CDR3 sequence: CASSLSGLTYNEQFF. The CDR3 bases are TGTGCCAGCAGTTTATCGGGACTTACCTACAATGAGCAGTTCTTC. This chain links TRBV27 with TRBJ2-1, with D possibly being TRBD2 (6 bases). The V end lost 0 bases, the J end lost 2 bases, and 8 bases lay between the germline ends. Germline V gene sequence: CDR1 MNHEY, CDR2 SMNVEV (reference sequence). The CDR3 totals 15 residues.

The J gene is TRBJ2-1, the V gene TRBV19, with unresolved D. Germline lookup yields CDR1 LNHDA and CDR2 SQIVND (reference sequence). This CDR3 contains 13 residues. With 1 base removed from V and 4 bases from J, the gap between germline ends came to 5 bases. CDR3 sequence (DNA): TGTGCCAGTAGTATAGGCGTTTACAATGAGCAGTTCTTC. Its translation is CASSIGVYNEQFF.

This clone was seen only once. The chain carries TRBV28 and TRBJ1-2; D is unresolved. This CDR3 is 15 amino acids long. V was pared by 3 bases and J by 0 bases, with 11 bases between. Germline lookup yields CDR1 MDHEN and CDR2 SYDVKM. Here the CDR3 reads CASSFLGLANYGYTF. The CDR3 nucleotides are TGTGCCAGCAGTTTCCTTGGATTAGCTAACTATGGCTACACCTTC.

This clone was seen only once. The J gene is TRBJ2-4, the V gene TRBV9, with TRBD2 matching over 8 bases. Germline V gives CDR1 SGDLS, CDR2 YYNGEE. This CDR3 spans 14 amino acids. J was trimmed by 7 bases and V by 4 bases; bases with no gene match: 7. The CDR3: CASSPKGLGNIQYF. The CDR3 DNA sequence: TGTGCCAGCAGCCCAAAGGGACTAGGGAACATTCAGTACTTC.

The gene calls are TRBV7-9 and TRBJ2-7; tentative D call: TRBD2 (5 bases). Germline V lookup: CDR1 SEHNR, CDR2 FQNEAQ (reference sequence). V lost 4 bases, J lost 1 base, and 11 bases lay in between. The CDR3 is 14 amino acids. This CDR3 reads CASSSRTGSYEQYF. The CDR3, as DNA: TGTGCCAGCAGCTCTCGGACGGGATCCTACGAGCAGTACTTC.

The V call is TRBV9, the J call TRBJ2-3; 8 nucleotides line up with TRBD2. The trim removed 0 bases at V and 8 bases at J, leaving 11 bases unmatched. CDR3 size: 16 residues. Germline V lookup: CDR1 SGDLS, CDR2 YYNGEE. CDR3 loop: CASSVEVGRALGTQYF. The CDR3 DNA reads TGTGCCAGCAGCGTAGAAGTCGGGAGGGCGTTAGGTACGCAGTATTTT.

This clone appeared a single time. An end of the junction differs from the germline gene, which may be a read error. CDR3 protein: CAGRPQGTGNTIYF. CDR3 coding DNA: TGTGCCGGCAGGCCACAGGGTACTGGAAACACCATATATTTT. The V gene is TRBV6-1, the J gene TRBJ1-3; weak D call: TRBD1 (6 bases). The germline V gene encodes CDR1 MNHNS and CDR2 SASEGT. The CDR3 is made up of 14 amino acids.

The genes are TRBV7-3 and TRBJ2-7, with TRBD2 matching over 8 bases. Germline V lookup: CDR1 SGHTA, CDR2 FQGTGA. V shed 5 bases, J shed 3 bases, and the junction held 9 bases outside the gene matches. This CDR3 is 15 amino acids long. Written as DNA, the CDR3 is TGTGCCAGCAGCACCACAACTAGCGGAGGCTACGAGCAGTACTTC. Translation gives CASSTTTSGGYEQYF.

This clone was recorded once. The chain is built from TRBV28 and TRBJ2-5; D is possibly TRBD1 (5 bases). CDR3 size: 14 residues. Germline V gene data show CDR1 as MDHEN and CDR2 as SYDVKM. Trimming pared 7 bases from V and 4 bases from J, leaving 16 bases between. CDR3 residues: CASIKRGFSETQYF. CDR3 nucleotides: TGTGCCAGCATCAAAAGGGGATTCTCAGAGACCCAGTACTTC.

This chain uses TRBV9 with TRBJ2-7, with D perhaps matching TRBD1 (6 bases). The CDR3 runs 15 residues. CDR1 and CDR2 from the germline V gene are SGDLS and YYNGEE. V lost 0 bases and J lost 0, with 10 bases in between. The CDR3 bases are TGTGCCAGCAGCGTAGGGCAGGGGCTCTCCTACGAGCAGTACTTC. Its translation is CASSVGQGLSYEQYF.

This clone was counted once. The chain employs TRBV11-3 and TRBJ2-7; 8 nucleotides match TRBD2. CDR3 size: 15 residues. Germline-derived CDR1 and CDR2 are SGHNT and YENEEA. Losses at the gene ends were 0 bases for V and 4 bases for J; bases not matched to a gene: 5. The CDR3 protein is CASSLDGRARYEQYF. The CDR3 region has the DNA TGTGCCAGCAGCTTAGACGGGAGGGCCAGGTACGAGCAGTACTTC.

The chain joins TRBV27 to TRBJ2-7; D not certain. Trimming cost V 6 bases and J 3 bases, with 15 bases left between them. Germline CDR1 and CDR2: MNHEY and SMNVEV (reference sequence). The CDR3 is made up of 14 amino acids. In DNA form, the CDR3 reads TGTGCCAGCAGGACCCTCCGAAGTAACTACGAGCAGTACTTC. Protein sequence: CASRTLRSNYEQYF.

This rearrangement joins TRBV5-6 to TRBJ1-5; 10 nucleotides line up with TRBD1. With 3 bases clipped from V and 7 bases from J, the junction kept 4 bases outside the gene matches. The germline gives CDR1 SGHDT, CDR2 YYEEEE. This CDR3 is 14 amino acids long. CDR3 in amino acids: CASSSGTGAQPQHF. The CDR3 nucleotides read TGTGCCAGCAGCTCCGGGACAGGGGCCCAGCCCCAGCATTTT.